These T cell receptor beta chains were read from a single sample in a study of T cells after yellow fever vaccination. TCRdb reanalysed the 5' RACE reads using MiXCR and keeps one entry per CDR3 protein. The sample includes 200,000 or so distinct CDR3 sequences, less than 7.5% of them seen just once. This specimen consisted of CD4+ T cells sorted from PBMCs, obtained on the day of the yellow fever booster vaccination. The receptor set was obtained from a man aged 30 to 39 who received the YFV17D yellow fever vaccine. Each CDR3 is given with its conserved first and last residue. The D gene is left open where the match is weak. Clone size, where shown, is once, few, many, or a class for clones that have expanded.

J gene: TRBJ2-7; V gene: TRBV6-2/TRBV6-3; D gene: TRBD2; clone size: many; CDR3 protein: CAIQKIAGPYEQYF; CDR3 DNA: TGTGCCATCCAGAAAATAGCGGGACCCTACGAGCAGTACTTC
J gene: TRBJ2-7; V gene: TRBV12-3/TRBV12-4; D gene: TRBD1; clone size: -; CDR3 protein: CASSSAPGQGPSYEQYF; CDR3 DNA: TGTGCCAGCAGTTCAGCACCGGGACAGGGGCCCTCCTACGAGCAGTACTTC
J gene: TRBJ2-1; V gene: TRBV12-3/TRBV12-4; D gene: TRBD2; clone size: -; CDR3 protein: CASSVAGGLAYNKQFF; CDR3 DNA: TGTGCCAGCAGTGTAGCGGGAGGGTTAGCCTACAATAAGCAGTTCTTC
J gene: TRBJ2-1; V gene: TRBV14; D gene: -; clone size: many; CDR3 protein: CASSQYAVRSNEQFF; CDR3 DNA: TGTGCCAGCAGCCAGTACGCGGTCCGGTCCAATGAGCAGTTCTTC
J gene: TRBJ2-3; V gene: TRBV20-1; D gene: TRBD1; clone size: -; CDR3 protein: CSVSQPMGTGVTDTQYF; CDR3 DNA: TGCAGTGTATCCCAGCCGATGGGGACAGGGGTCACAGATACGCAGTATTTT
J gene: TRBJ2-5; V gene: TRBV7-2; D gene: TRBD2; clone size: many; CDR3 protein: CASSLAGGPGTQYF; CDR3 DNA: TGTGCCAGCAGCTTGGCGGGAGGGCCCGGGACCCAGTACTTC
J gene: TRBJ2-7; V gene: TRBV5-1; D gene: TRBD2; clone size: many; CDR3 protein: CASSHRDYGHEQYF; CDR3 DNA: TGCGCCAGCAGCCACCGGGACTATGGACACGAGCAGTACTTC
J gene: TRBJ2-5; V gene: TRBV9; D gene: -; clone size: many; CDR3 protein: CASSARDGVGWEETQYF; CDR3 DNA: TGTGCCAGCAGCGCCAGGGACGGAGTAGGGTGGGAAGAGACCCAGTACTTC
J gene: TRBJ1-2; V gene: TRBV19; D gene: TRBD1; clone size: -; CDR3 protein: CASSIDRGDGYTF; CDR3 DNA: TGTGCCAGTAGTATTGACAGGGGGGATGGCTACACCTTC
J gene: TRBJ2-5; V gene: TRBV20-1; D gene: TRBD2; clone size: few; CDR3 protein: CSARTGGLAGAETQYF; CDR3 DNA: TGCAGTGCCAGAACGGGTGGACTAGCAGGGGCAGAGACCCAGTACTTC
J gene: TRBJ2-7; V gene: TRBV5-1; D gene: TRBD1; clone size: -; CDR3 protein: CASSLADRVGYEQYF; CDR3 DNA: TGCGCCAGCAGCTTGGCGGACAGGGTTGGGTACGAGCAGTACTTC
J gene: TRBJ2-1; V gene: TRBV29-1; D gene: TRBD2; clone size: -; CDR3 protein: CSGGGANERFF; CDR3 DNA: TGCAGCGGCGGGGGGGCAAATGAGCGGTTCTTC
J gene: TRBJ2-2; V gene: TRBV20-1; D gene: TRBD2; clone size: many; CDR3 protein: CSAHHLLAGGPSDAGELFF; CDR3 DNA: TGCAGTGCTCACCACCTTCTAGCGGGAGGGCCCTCGGACGCCGGGGAGCTGTTTTTT
J gene: TRBJ1-2; V gene: TRBV2; D gene: -; clone size: few; CDR3 protein: CASSENRESEGYTF; CDR3 DNA: TGTGCCAGCAGTGAAAACAGGGAGAGTGAGGGCTACACCTTC
J gene: TRBJ2-7; V gene: TRBV6-2/TRBV6-3; D gene: TRBD2; clone size: -; CDR3 protein: CASSSSGPRISYEQYF; CDR3 DNA: TGTGCCAGCAGTTCTAGCGGGCCGCGGATCTCCTACGAGCAGTACTTC
J gene: TRBJ1-4; V gene: TRBV2; D gene: -; clone size: few; CDR3 protein: CASSELGTANEKLFF; CDR3 DNA: TGTGCCAGCAGTGAACTCGGGACCGCTAATGAAAAACTGTTTTTT
J gene: TRBJ2-1; V gene: TRBV19; D gene: TRBD2; clone size: -; CDR3 protein: CASSRQASGLPYNEQFF; CDR3 DNA: TGTGCCAGTAGCCGACAGGCTAGCGGGCTACCTTACAATGAGCAGTTCTTC
J gene: TRBJ1-6; V gene: TRBV6-6; D gene: -; clone size: many; CDR3 protein: CASRQESPLHF; CDR3 DNA: TGTGCCAGCAGGCAGGAGTCACCCCTCCACTTT
J gene: TRBJ1-2; V gene: TRBV24-1; D gene: TRBD1; clone size: few; CDR3 protein: CATSEGTANYGYTF; CDR3 DNA: TGTGCCACCAGTGAGGGGACAGCTAACTATGGCTACACCTTC
J gene: TRBJ1-6; V gene: TRBV11-1; D gene: -; clone size: few; CDR3 protein: CASSLNLSWRGGNSPLHF; CDR3 DNA: TGTGCCAGCAGCTTGAACCTCTCATGGAGGGGAGGTAATTCACCCCTCCACTTT
J gene: TRBJ2-5; V gene: TRBV20-1; D gene: -; clone size: -; CDR3 protein: CSAPGETQYF; CDR3 DNA: TGCAGTGCCCCAGGGGAGACCCAGTACTTC
J gene: TRBJ2-1; V gene: TRBV7-3; D gene: -; clone size: -; CDR3 protein: CASSLWQGTYNEQFF; CDR3 DNA: TGTGCCAGCAGCTTATGGCAGGGGACCTACAATGAGCAGTTCTTC
J gene: TRBJ2-1; V gene: TRBV30; D gene: TRBD2; clone size: -; CDR3 protein: CAWNSGRYNEQFF; CDR3 DNA: TGTGCCTGGAATAGCGGGAGGTACAATGAGCAGTTCTTC
J gene: TRBJ1-6; V gene: TRBV27; D gene: -; clone size: few; CDR3 protein: CASSSQWYNSPLHF; CDR3 DNA: TGTGCCAGCAGTTCCCAATGGTATAATTCACCCCTCCACTTT
J gene: TRBJ2-3; V gene: TRBV29-1; D gene: -; clone size: many; CDR3 protein: CSIRTTASTDTQYF; CDR3 DNA: TGCAGCATCAGGACTACCGCTAGCACAGATACGCAGTATTTT
J gene: TRBJ2-1; V gene: TRBV6-1; D gene: -; clone size: -; CDR3 protein: CASSVLTPRLFF; CDR3 DNA: TGTGCCAGCAGTGTACTAACACCCAGACTGTTCTTC
J gene: TRBJ1-2; V gene: TRBV19; D gene: TRBD1; clone size: -; CDR3 protein: CASSMDRDGKGGYTF; CDR3 DNA: TGTGCCAGTAGTATGGACAGGGACGGTAAAGGTGGCTACACCTTC
J gene: TRBJ2-3; V gene: TRBV10-1; D gene: TRBD1; clone size: many; CDR3 protein: CASSGIGQGADTQYF; CDR3 DNA: TGCGCCAGCAGTGGGATCGGACAGGGAGCAGATACGCAGTATTTT
J gene: TRBJ2-1; V gene: TRBV19; D gene: -; clone size: many; CDR3 protein: CASSIDPMGEQFF; CDR3 DNA: TGTGCCAGTAGTATAGATCCCATGGGGGAGCAGTTCTTC
J gene: TRBJ2-5; V gene: TRBV6-2/TRBV6-3; D gene: -; clone size: many; CDR3 protein: CASSDTPDQYF; CDR3 DNA: TGTGCCAGCAGTGACACTCCGGACCAGTACTTC
J gene: TRBJ2-7; V gene: TRBV20-1; D gene: TRBD1; clone size: many; CDR3 protein: CSARAPPAGTGLNEQYF; CDR3 DNA: TGCAGTGCTAGAGCCCCACCCGCCGGGACAGGGCTCAACGAGCAGTACTTC
J gene: TRBJ2-7; V gene: TRBV10-2; D gene: TRBD2; clone size: -; CDR3 protein: CASSDSSGISSYEQYF; CDR3 DNA: TGCGCCAGCAGTGACTCTAGCGGGATTAGCTCCTACGAGCAGTACTTC
J gene: TRBJ1-1; V gene: TRBV4-3; D gene: -; clone size: many; CDR3 protein: CASGPPDSNNEAFF; CDR3 DNA: TGCGCCAGCGGACCCCCGGACAGTAACAATGAAGCTTTCTTT
J gene: TRBJ2-2; V gene: TRBV20-1; D gene: -; clone size: -; CDR3 protein: CSAHKSTGITGELFF; CDR3 DNA: TGCAGTGCTCACAAATCCACAGGGATTACCGGGGAGCTGTTTTTT
J gene: TRBJ2-3; V gene: TRBV7-2; D gene: TRBD2; clone size: many; CDR3 protein: CASSSGTLAGDTQYF; CDR3 DNA: TGTGCCAGCAGCTCCGGAACCCTAGCGGGAGATACGCAGTATTTT
J gene: TRBJ2-7; V gene: TRBV2; D gene: -; clone size: -; CDR3 protein: CATRGSVEAEQYF; CDR3 DNA: TGTGCCACCCGGGGTTCGGTTGAGGCCGAGCAGTACTTC
J gene: TRBJ2-3; V gene: TRBV20-1; D gene: TRBD2; clone size: many; CDR3 protein: CSLIGAGGRTTQYF; CDR3 DNA: TGCAGCTTGATTGGAGCGGGAGGGCGAACGACGCAGTATTTT
J gene: TRBJ2-6; V gene: TRBV3-1; D gene: -; clone size: few; CDR3 protein: CASAGANVLTF; CDR3 DNA: TGTGCCAGCGCTGGGGCCAACGTCCTGACTTTC
J gene: TRBJ1-1; V gene: TRBV7-2; D gene: -; clone size: few; CDR3 protein: CASSAVTGYTEAFF; CDR3 DNA: TGTGCCAGCAGCGCGGTGACAGGCTACACTGAAGCTTTCTTT
J gene: TRBJ2-2; V gene: TRBV21-1; D gene: -; clone size: few; CDR3 protein: CASSKGTGTQPGELFF; CDR3 DNA: TGTGCCAGCAGCAAAGGGACCGGGACCCAACCCGGGGAGCTGTTTTTT
J gene: TRBJ2-5; V gene: TRBV6-2/TRBV6-3; D gene: -; clone size: few; CDR3 protein: CASSRDLQETQYF; CDR3 DNA: TGTGCCAGCAGTCGGGATCTCCAAGAGACCCAGTACTTC
J gene: TRBJ1-6; V gene: TRBV5-5; D gene: -; clone size: few; CDR3 protein: CASSQNRTSISPLHF; CDR3 DNA: TGTGCCAGCAGCCAGAACAGGACAAGCATTTCACCCCTCCACTTT
J gene: TRBJ2-6; V gene: TRBV9; D gene: TRBD1; clone size: -; CDR3 protein: CASSVEAQGSGANVLTF; CDR3 DNA: TGTGCCAGCAGCGTAGAAGCACAGGGGTCTGGGGCCAACGTCCTGACTTTC
J gene: TRBJ2-1; V gene: TRBV9; D gene: -; clone size: few; CDR3 protein: CASSVAGSPSYNEQFF; CDR3 DNA: TGTGCCAGCAGCGTAGCGGGCTCCCCCTCCTACAATGAGCAGTTCTTC
J gene: TRBJ2-3; V gene: TRBV5-1; D gene: TRBD1; clone size: -; CDR3 protein: CSSSSLRQGEDTQYF; CDR3 DNA: TGCTCCAGCAGCTCCCTCCGACAGGGTGAGGATACGCAGTATTTT
J gene: TRBJ1-3; V gene: TRBV5-6; D gene: -; clone size: many; CDR3 protein: CASSLWGIEGSGNTIYF; CDR3 DNA: TGTGCCAGCAGCTTGTGGGGGATAGAAGGATCTGGAAACACCATATATTTT
J gene: TRBJ1-5; V gene: TRBV5-1; D gene: TRBD1; clone size: few; CDR3 protein: CASSRAQGANQPQHF; CDR3 DNA: TGCGCCAGCAGTCGAGCACAGGGGGCGAATCAGCCCCAGCATTTT
J gene: TRBJ2-6; V gene: TRBV7-2; D gene: -; clone size: -; CDR3 protein: CASSPRRTGANVLTF; CDR3 DNA: TGTGCCAGCAGCCCCCGACGGACTGGGGCCAACGTCCTGACTTTC
J gene: TRBJ1-1; V gene: TRBV20-1; D gene: -; clone size: many; CDR3 protein: CRIERSRDTEAFF; CDR3 DNA: TGCAGGATTGAGCGGTCTAGAGACACTGAAGCTTTCTTT
J gene: TRBJ1-2; V gene: TRBV24-1; D gene: -; clone size: -; CDR3 protein: CATSERDNYGYTF; CDR3 DNA: TGTGCCACCAGCGAACGGGACAACTATGGCTACACCTTC
J gene: TRBJ2-1; V gene: TRBV7-3; D gene: -; clone size: many; CDR3 protein: CASSLGSSVTGEQFF; CDR3 DNA: TGTGCCAGCAGCTTAGGGTCTAGCGTCACCGGTGAGCAGTTCTTC